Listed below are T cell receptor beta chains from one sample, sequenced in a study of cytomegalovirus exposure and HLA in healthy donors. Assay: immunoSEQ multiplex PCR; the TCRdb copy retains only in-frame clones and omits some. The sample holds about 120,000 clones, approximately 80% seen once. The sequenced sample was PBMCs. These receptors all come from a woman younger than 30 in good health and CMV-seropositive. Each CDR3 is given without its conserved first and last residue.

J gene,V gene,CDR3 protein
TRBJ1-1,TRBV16,ASSQPGDSRRYTEAF
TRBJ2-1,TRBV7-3,ASSLTMGAGGKNEQF
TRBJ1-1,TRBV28,ASGDRGRWSEAF
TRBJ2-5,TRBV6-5,ASRGDIQGAQY
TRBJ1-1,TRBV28,ASSLDSLRRDGNTEAF
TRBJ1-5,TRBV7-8,ASSLDRGRSNQPQH
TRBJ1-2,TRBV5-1,ASSLGDSPYGYT
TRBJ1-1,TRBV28,ASSLWGGQPNTEAF
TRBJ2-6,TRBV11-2,ASREGTGATGANVLT
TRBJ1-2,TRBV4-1,ASSQSTGTVTNYGYT
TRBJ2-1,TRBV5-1,ASRRAGSYNEQF
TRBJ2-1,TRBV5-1,ASSLGGGAYNEQF
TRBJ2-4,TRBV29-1,SVTKNIQY
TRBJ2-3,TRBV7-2,ASSLGLAVSTDTQY
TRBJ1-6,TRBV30,AWTIGQGGSPLH
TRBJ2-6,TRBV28,ASSFPFGANVLT